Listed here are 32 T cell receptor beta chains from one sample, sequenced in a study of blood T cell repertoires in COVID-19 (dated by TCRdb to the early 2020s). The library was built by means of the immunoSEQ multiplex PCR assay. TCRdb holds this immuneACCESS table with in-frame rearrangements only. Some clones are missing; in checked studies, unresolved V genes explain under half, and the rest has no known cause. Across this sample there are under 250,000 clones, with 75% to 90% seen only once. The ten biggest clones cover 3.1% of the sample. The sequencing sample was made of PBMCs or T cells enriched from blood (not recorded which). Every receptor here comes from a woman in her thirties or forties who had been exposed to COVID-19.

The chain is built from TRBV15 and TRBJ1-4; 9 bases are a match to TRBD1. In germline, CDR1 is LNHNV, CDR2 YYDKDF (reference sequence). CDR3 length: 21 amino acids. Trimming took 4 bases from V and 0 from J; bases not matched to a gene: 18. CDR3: CATSTTLQGAARVATNEKLFF. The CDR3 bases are TGTGCCACCAGCACCACCTTACAGGGGGCGGCCAGAGTTGCAACTAATGAAAAACTGTTTTTT.

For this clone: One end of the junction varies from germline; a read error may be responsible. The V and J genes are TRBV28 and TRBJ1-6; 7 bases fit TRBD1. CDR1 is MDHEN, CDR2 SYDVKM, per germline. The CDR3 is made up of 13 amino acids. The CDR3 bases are TGTGCCAGCAGTTCAACCAAGCCGGGACAGTGTCGCTTT. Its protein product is CASSSTKPGQCRF.

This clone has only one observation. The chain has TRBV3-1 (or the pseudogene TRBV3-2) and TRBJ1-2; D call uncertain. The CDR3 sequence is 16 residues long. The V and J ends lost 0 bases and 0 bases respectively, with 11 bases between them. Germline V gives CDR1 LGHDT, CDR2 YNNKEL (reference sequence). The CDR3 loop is CASSQDLPLANYGYTF. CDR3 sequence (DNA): TGTGCCAGCAGCCAAGATCTACCTCTAGCTAACTATGGCTACACCTTC.

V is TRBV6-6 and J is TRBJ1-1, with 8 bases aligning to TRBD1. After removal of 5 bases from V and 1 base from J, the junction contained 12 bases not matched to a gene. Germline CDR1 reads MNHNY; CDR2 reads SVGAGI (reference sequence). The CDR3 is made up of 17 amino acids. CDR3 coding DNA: TGTGCCAGCAGTCAGGGGACAGGAATAGGAGGGAACACTGAAGCTTTCTTT. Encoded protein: CASSQGTGIGGNTEAFF.

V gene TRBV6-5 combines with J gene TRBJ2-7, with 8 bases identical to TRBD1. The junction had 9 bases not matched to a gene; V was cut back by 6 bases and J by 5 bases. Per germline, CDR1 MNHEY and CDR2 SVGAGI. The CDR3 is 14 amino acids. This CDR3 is CASRKDREAHEQYV. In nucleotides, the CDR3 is TGTGCCAGCAGAAAGGACAGGGAGGCCCACGAGCAGTACGTC.

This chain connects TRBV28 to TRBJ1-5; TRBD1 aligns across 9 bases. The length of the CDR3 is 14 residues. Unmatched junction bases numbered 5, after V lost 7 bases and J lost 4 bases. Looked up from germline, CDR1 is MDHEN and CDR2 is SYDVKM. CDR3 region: CASIPGTGNQPQHF. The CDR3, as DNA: TGTGCCAGCATCCCCGGGACAGGGAATCAGCCCCAGCATTTT.

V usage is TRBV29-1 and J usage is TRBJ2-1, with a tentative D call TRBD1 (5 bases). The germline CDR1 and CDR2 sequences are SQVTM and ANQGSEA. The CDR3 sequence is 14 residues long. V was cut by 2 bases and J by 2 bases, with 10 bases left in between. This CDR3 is CSVEQGTTYNEQFF. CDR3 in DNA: TGCAGCGTTGAACAGGGAACCACCTACAATGAGCAGTTCTTC.

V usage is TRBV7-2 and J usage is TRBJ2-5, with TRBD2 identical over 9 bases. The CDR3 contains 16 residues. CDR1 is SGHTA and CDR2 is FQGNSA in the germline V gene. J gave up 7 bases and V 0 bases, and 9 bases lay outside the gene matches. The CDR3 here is CASSLARRGGLGTQYF. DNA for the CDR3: TGTGCCAGCAGCTTAGCGCGGCGGGGGGGCCTAGGGACCCAGTACTTC.

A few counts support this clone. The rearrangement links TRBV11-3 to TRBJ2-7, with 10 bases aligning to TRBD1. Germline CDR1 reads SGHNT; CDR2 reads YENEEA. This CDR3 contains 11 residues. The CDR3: CASKGTGDLLV. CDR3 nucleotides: TGTGCCAGCAAAGGGACAGGGGATCTGCTGGTC.

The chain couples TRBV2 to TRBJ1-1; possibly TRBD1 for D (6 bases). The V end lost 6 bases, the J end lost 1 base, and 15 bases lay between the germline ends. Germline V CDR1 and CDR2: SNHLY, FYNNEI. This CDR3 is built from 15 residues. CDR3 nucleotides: TGTGCCAGCAGCGCCCAACAGGGACCGAACACTGAAGCTTTCTTT. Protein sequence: CASSAQQGPNTEAFF.

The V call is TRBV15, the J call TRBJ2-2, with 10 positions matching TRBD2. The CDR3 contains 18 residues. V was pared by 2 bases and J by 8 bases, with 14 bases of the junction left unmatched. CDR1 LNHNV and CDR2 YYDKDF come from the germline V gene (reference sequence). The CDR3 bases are TGTGCCACCAGCAGATCTAATCTAGCGGGGGATTATGTGGGGGAGCTGTTTTTT. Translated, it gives CATSRSNLAGDYVGELFF.

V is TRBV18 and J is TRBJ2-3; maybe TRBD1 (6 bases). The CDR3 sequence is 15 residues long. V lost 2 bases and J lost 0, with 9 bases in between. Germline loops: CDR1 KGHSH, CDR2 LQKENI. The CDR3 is CASSPEDSSTDTQYF. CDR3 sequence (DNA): TGTGCCAGCTCACCAGAGGACAGTAGCACAGATACGCAGTATTTT.

The DNA for the CDR3 is TGTGCCAGCAGTAGCGGGAGCACAGATACGCAGTATTTT. Protein sequence: CASSSGSTDTQYF. V is TRBV2 and J is TRBJ2-3; D is perhaps TRBD2 (6 bases). In germline, CDR1 is SNHLY, CDR2 FYNNEI. CDR3 length: 13 residues. Trimming pared 5 bases from V and 0 bases from J, leaving 6 bases between. The entire variable domain, with the rest obtained from reference TRBV2 and TRBJ2-3, is as follows: EPEVTQTPSHQVTQMGQEVILRCVPISNHLYFYWYRQILGQKVEFLVSFYNNEISEKSEIFDDQFSVERPDGSNFTLKIRSTKLEDSAMYFCASSSGSTDTQYFGPGTRLTVL.

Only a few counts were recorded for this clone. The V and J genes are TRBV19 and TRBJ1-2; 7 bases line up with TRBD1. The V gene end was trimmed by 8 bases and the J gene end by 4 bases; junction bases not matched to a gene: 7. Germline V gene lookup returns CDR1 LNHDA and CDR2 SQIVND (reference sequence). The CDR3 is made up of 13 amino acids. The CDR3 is CASEQGPGYGYTF. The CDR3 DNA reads TGTGCCAGTGAACAGGGGCCGGGCTATGGCTACACCTTC.

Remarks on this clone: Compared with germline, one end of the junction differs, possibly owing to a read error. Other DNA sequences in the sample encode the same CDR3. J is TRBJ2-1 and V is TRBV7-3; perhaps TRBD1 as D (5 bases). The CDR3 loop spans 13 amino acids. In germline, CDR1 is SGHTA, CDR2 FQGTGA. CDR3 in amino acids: CASSLSEDNEQFF. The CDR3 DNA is TGTGCCAGCAGCTTATCAGAGGACAACGAGCAGTTCTTC.

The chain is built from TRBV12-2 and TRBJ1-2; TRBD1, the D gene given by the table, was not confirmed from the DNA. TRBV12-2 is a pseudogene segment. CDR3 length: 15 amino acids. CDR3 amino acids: CASRSPPGQGCGYTF. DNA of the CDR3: TGTGCAAGTCGCTCACCTCCGGGACAGGGGTGCGGCTACACCTTC.

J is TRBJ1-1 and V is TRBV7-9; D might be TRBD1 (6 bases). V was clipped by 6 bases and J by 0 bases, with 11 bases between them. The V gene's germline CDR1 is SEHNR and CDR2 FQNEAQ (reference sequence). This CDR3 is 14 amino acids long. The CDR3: CASRQDRMNTEAFF. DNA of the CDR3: TGTGCCAGCAGACAAGACAGGATGAACACTGAAGCTTTCTTT.

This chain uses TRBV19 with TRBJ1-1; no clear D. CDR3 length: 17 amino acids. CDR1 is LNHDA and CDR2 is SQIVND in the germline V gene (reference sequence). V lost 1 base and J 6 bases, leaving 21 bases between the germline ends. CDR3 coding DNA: TGTGCCAGTAGTATAGGGAAAACTAGGAATTTCAACGCTGAAGCTTTCTTT. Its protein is CASSIGKTRNFNAEAFF.

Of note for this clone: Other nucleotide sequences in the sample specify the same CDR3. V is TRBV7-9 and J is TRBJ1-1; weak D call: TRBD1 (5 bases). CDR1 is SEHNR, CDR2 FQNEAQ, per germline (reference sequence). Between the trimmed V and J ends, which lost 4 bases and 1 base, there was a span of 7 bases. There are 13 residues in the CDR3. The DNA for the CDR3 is TGTGCCAGCAGCTCGACAGAGAACACTGAAGCTTTCTTT. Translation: CASSSTENTEAFF.

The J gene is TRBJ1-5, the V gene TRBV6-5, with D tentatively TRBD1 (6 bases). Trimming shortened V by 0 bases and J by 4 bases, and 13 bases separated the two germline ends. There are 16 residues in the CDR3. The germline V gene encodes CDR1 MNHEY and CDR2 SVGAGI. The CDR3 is CASSYSYQGPNQPQHF. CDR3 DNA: TGTGCCAGCAGTTACTCATACCAGGGGCCAAATCAGCCCCAGCATTTT.

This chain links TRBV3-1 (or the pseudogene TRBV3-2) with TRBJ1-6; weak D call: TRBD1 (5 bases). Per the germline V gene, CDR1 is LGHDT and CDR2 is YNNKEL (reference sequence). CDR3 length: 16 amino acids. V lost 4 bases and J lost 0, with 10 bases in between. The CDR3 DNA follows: TGTGCCAGCAGCCGGGACTCTAGCTCCTATAATTCACCCCTCCACTTT. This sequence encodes CASSRDSSSYNSPLHF.

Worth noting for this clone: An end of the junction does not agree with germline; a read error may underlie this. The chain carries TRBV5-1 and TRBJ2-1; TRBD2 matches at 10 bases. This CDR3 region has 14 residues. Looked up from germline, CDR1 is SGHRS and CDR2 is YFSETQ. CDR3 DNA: TGTGCCAGCAAAAAGCGGGAGGGCTCCAATGAGCAGTTCTTC. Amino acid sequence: CASKKREGSNEQFF.

CDR3 region: CASSKEPRGSIETQYF. The CDR3 nucleotides are TGTGCCAGTAGTAAGGAGCCCAGGGGTTCCATTGAGACCCAGTACTTC. V is TRBV19 and J is TRBJ2-5; weak D call: TRBD1 (6 bases). Germline CDR1 is LNHDA and CDR2 is SQIVND (reference sequence). The CDR3 is made up of 16 amino acids. The ends were cut back, 4 bases at V and 5 bases at J, with 20 bases in the middle.

The DNA for the CDR3 is TGTGCCAGCAGCGCACCCCTCGTAAGGGAGGGGTACAATGAGCAGTTCTTC. Translation: CASSAPLVREGYNEQFF. The chain joins TRBV11-3 to TRBJ2-1; TRBD2 matches at 7 bases. CDR3 length: 17 residues. Germline trimming cut 5 bases from V and 4 bases from J; bases unmatched to any gene: 14. Looked up from germline, CDR1 is SGHNT and CDR2 is YENEEA.

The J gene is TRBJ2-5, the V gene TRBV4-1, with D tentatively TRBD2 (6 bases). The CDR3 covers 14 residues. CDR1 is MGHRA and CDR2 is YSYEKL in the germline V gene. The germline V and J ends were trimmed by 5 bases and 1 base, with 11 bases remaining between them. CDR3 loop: CASSIAAAQETQYF. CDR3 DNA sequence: TGCGCCAGCAGCATAGCGGCAGCCCAAGAGACCCAGTACTTC.

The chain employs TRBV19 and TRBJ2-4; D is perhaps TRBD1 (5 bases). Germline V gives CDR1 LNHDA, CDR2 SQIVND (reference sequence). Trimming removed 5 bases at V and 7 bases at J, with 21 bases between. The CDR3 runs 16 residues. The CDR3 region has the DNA TGTGCCAGTAGTCGGAGCAGGGAAGGTTTCGGGAACATTCAGTACTTC. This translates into CASSRSREGFGNIQYF.

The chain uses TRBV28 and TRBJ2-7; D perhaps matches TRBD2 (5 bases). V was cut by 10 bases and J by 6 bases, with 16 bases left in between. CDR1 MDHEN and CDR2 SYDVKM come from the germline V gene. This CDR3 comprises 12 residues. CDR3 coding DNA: TGTGCCACCATGGAGGAGGTTGGCGAGCAGTACTTC. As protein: CATMEEVGEQYF.

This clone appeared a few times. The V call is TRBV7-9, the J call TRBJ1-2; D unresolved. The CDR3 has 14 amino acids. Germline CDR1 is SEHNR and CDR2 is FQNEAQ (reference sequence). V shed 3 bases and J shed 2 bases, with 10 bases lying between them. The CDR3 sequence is CASSFLPVNYGYTF. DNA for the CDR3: TGTGCCAGCAGCTTCCTCCCAGTCAACTATGGCTACACCTTC.

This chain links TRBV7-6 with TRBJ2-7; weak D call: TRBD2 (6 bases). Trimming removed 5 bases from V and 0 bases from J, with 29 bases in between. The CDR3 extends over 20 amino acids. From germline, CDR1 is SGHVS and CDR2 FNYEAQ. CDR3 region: CASSPRLPGLRVGSSYEQYF. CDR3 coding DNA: TGTGCCAGCAGCCCACGTCTCCCGGGACTTAGAGTGGGAAGCTCCTACGAGCAGTACTTC.

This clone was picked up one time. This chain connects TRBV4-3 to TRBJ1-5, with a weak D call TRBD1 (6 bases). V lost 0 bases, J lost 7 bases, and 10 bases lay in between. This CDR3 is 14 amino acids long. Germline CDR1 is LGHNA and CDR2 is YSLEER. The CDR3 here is CASSQEGGRQPQHF. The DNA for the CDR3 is TGCGCCAGCAGCCAAGAAGGGGGTAGGCAGCCCCAGCATTTT.

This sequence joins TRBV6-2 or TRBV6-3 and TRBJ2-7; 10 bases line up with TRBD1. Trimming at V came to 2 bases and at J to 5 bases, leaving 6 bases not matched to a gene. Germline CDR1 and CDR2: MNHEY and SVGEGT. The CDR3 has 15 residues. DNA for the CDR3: TGTGCCAGCAGTTACCCCAGGACAGGGGGAAACGAGCAGTACTTC. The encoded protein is CASSYPRTGGNEQYF.

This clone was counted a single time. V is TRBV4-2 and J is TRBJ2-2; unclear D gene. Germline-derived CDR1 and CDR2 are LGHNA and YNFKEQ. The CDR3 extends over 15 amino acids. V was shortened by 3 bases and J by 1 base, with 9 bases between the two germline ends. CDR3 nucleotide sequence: TGTGCCAGCAGCCAGCCAGGCCTGAACACCGGGGAGCTGTTTTTT. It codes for CASSQPGLNTGELFF.